This T cell receptor (beta chain) was obtained from a study of T cells in Graves' hyperthyroidism and ophthalmopathy. Overall study results and limits: A 13 V-J model separated ophthalmopathy from stable hyperthyroidism. Blood shared most expanded thyroid clonotypes above 0.001.

Counting both end residues, the CDR3 totals 16 amino acids. Germline lookup yields CDR1 LNHNV and CDR2 YYDKDF (reference sequence). RNA transcripts gave rise to amplified TCR beta CDR3 regions. The primer set for the first-round RT-PCR of the TCR CDR3 was HTBI. TCRdb reanalysed the multiplex PCR reads using MiXCR and keeps one entry per CDR3 protein. Of approximately 510,000 distinct CDR3 sequences listed, 40% to 50% were seen once; the top ten hold around two fifths. The study based diagnoses on clinical symptoms, serum thyroxine and TRAb, thyroid ultrasound and orbital computed tomography. Comments on this clonotype: Its antigen is undetermined. Because it lacks the conserved phenylalanine or tryptophan at the end, this CDR3 is likely a read error. The DNA is left out, because the CDR3 cannot be placed on it with certainty; the CDR3 is given as TCRdb lists it.

The chain joins TRBV15 to TRBJ2-5; the D call TRBD1 from the table was never checked on the DNA. The sequencing sample was made of peripheral blood or thyroid tissue (not recorded which). This TCR was sampled from an adult woman with Graves' disease, either hyperthyroidism or ophthalmopathy (not recorded which). The CDR3: CATSNSRDRRGYTFGS.